The sequence of this T cell receptor beta chain was determined in a study of blood T cell repertoires in COVID-19. About the research overall: COVID-19 samples from acute and convalescent phases originated in the United States, Italy and Spain.

Profiled with immunoSEQ multiplex PCR; TCRdb holds only in-frame clones, not every one. The sample carries roughly 300,000 clones, approximately 84% recorded once. Categorization into cohorts depended on clinical history that participants reported. The CDR3 runs 16 residues. Unmatched junction bases numbered 6, after V lost 5 bases and J lost 2 bases. Per the germline V gene, CDR1 is KGHDR and CDR2 is SFDVKD. The V gene is TRBV24-1, the J gene TRBJ1-5; TRBD1 matches 9 bases. The sample taken for sequencing was PBMCs or T cells enriched from blood (not recorded which). The receptor was derived from a young man who had recovered from COVID-19. Here the CDR3 reads CATSVPTGGGNQPQHF. In nucleotides, the CDR3 is TGTGCCACCAGTGTTCCTACAGGGGGCGGCAATCAGCCCCAGCATTTT.